The clone carrying this T cell receptor (beta chain) was found a few times. Germline trimming cut 4 bases from V and 2 bases from J; bases unmatched to any gene: 11. The V gene's germline CDR1 is SQVTM and CDR2 ANQGSEA. CDR3 length: 16 residues. The purity of all sorted populations exceeded 98%. The data were obtained in a study of beta chain features in type 1 diabetes. The whole isolated RNA underwent reverse transcription, so sequencing captured expressed TCRB transcripts. Method: immunoSEQ multiplex PCR; TCRdb's copy keeps in-frame clones and lacks some. Among 250,000 or so clones listed, around 68% were seen once.

This clonotype was sampled from a man aged 25 to 45 in good health. This rearrangement joins TRBV29-1 to TRBJ2-7, with 10 nucleotides matching TRBD1. The sample comprised naive CD4+ T cells from blood. CDR3 DNA sequence: TGCAGCGTTGCGGCGTTGGGACAGGGGAACCCCTACGAGCAGTACTTC. Amino acids: CSVAALGQGNPYEQYF.